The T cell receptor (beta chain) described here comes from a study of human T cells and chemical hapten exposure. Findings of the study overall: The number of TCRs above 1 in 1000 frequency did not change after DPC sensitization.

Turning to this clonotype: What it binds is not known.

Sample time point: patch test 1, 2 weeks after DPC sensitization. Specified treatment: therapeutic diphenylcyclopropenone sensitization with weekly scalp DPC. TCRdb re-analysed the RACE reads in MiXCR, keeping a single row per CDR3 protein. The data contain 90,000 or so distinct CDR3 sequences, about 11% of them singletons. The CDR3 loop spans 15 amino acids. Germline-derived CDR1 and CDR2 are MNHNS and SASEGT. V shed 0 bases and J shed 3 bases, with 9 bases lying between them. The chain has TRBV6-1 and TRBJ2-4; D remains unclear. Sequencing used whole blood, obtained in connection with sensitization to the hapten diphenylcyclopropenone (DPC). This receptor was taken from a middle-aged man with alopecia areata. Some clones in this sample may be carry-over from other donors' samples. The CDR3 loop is CASSEAVGGKNIQYF. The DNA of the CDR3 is TGTGCCAGCAGTGAAGCGGTGGGTGGCAAAAACATTCAGTACTTC.